Listed below are T cell receptor beta chains from one sample, sequenced in a study of shared clonotypes between healthy human individuals. The method was immunoSEQ multiplex PCR; TCRdb's version includes in-frame clones alone and lacks a portion of them. The sample has approximately 1,500,000 clones, approximately 98% seen once. The sample was naive CD4+ T cells sorted from blood. The receptors stem from a man aged 25-45 years in good health. Both conserved end residues are part of each CDR3. D genes are given only for firm matches. Clone size is given for some rows only: seen once, a few or many times, or a class if the clone is expanded.

V gene	J gene	CDR3 length	D gene	clone size	CDR3 protein	CDR3 DNA
TRBV5-1	TRBJ2-6	14	.	.	CASSLVAGANVLTF	TGCGCCAGCAGCTTGGTTGCTGGGGCCAACGTCCTGACTTTC
TRBV6-1	TRBJ2-1	14	.	.	CASTRASGVNEQFF	TGTGCCAGCACCCGGGCTTCCGGCGTCAATGAGCAGTTCTTC
TRBV11-3	TRBJ2-3	16	.	.	CASSPRQQGSPDTQYF	TGTGCCAGCAGCCCCCGGCAGCAGGGGAGCCCAGATACGCAGTATTTT
TRBV25-1	TRBJ1-1	13	.	.	CASSEPWNTEAFF	TGTGCCAGCAGTGAACCCTGGAACACTGAAGCTTTCTTT
TRBV6-5	TRBJ2-3	14	.	.	CASSYGRGGDTQYF	TGTGCCAGCAGTTACGGGCGGGGAGGAGATACGCAGTATTTT
TRBV28	TRBJ2-7	17	.	.	CASSRPSLLGELYEQYF	TGTGCCAGCAGTAGACCATCTCTACTGGGAGAACTGTACGAGCAGTACTTC
TRBV12-1	TRBJ2-2	12	.	.	CASSPYTGELFF	TGTGCCAGCAGCCCCTATACCGGGGAGCTGTTTTTT
TRBV15	TRBJ2-5	12	.	.	CATSRDTETQYF	TGTGCCACCAGCAGAGATACAGAGACCCAGTACTTC
TRBV5-1	TRBJ2-5	14	TRBD2	.	CASRLAGLQETQYF	TGCGCCAGCCGCCTAGCGGGCCTCCAAGAGACCCAGTACTTC
TRBV9	TRBJ2-1	15	TRBD2	.	CASTRTSGTYNEQFF	TGTGCCAGCACCCGGACTAGCGGGACCTACAATGAGCAGTTCTTC
TRBV29-1	TRBJ2-3	9	.	.	CSVADTQYF	TGCAGCGTTGCCGATACGCAGTATTTT
TRBV20-1	TRBJ2-3	11	.	.	CSAPDHDTQYF	TGCAGTGCTCCCGACCACGATACGCAGTATTTT
TRBV15	TRBJ2-7	15	.	.	CATSRFRSGPYEQYF	TGTGCCACCAGCAGATTCCGGAGCGGCCCCTACGAGCAGTACTTC
TRBV11-2	TRBJ1-2	14	.	once	CASSLRDGPYGYTF	TGTGCCAGCAGCTTACGGGACGGACCCTATGGCTACACCTTC
TRBV7-6	TRBJ1-1	14	.	.	CASSLRTQNTEAFF	TGTGCCAGCAGCTTGAGGACACAGAACACTGAAGCTTTCTTT
TRBV5-1	TRBJ2-1	14	.	.	CASSLTGRWDEQFF	TGCGCCAGCAGCTTGACAGGGAGATGGGATGAGCAGTTCTTC
TRBV5-1	TRBJ1-5	12	.	.	CASLSGDQPQHF	TGCGCCAGCTTATCAGGGGATCAGCCCCAGCATTTT
TRBV30	TRBJ2-7	15	TRBD2	.	CAWSVGLAGAYEQYF	TGTGCCTGGAGTGTAGGACTAGCGGGGGCCTACGAGCAGTACTTC
TRBV10-3	TRBJ2-7	13	TRBD2	.	CAIGGTSEGEQYF	TGTGCCATCGGGGGGACTAGCGAGGGCGAGCAGTACTTC
TRBV11-2	TRBJ2-2	18	.	.	CASSSIMGPRANTGELFF	TGTGCCAGCAGCTCTATCATGGGACCACGGGCGAACACCGGGGAGCTGTTTTTT
TRBV30	TRBJ1-3	13	.	.	CAWNRVTGNTIYF	TGTGCCTGGAACAGGGTAACCGGAAACACCATATATTTT
TRBV5-1	TRBJ2-7	14	.	.	CASSTRDLRFEQYF	TGCGCCAGCAGCACCCGGGACTTAAGATTTGAGCAGTACTTC
TRBV29-1	TRBJ2-3	14	TRBD1	.	CSASTGARTDTQYF	TGCAGCGCCTCGACAGGGGCTAGGACAGATACGCAGTATTTT
TRBV11-2	TRBJ1-2	13	.	.	CASSSPENYGYTF	TGTGCCAGCAGCTCGCCTGAGAACTATGGCTACACCTTC
TRBV2	TRBJ1-4	14	.	.	CASRVWGAYEKLFF	TGTGCCAGCAGAGTTTGGGGGGCTTATGAAAAACTGTTTTTT
TRBV25-1	TRBJ2-7	15	.	.	CASSGFVRGGVEQYF	TGTGCCAGCAGTGGTTTTGTTAGGGGGGGCGTCGAGCAGTACTTC
TRBV18	TRBJ2-1	16	TRBD2	.	CASSPLRIAGIHEQFF	TGTGCCAGCTCACCACTCAGAATAGCGGGAATTCATGAGCAGTTCTTC
TRBV11-3	TRBJ2-2	17	.	.	CASSFSLGTFNTGELFF	TGTGCCAGCAGCTTTAGTCTCGGCACCTTCAACACCGGGGAGCTGTTTTTT
TRBV5-1	TRBJ2-7	16	TRBD1	.	CASSLKGGTGFYEQYF	TGCGCCAGCAGCTTGAAGGGTGGGACAGGCTTCTACGAGCAGTACTTC
TRBV18	TRBJ1-2	14	.	.	CASSPGAGTYGYTF	TGTGCCAGCTCTCCGGGTGCAGGAACCTATGGCTACACCTTC
TRBV21-1	TRBJ2-1	17	.	.	CASSIQTSGRAHGEQFF	TGTGCCAGCAGCATCCAGACTAGCGGGAGGGCCCACGGTGAGCAGTTCTTC
TRBV11-2	TRBJ2-3	18	TRBD2	.	CASSFRLAGAFSTDTQYF	TGTGCCAGCAGCTTTAGACTAGCGGGCGCATTTAGCACAGATACGCAGTATTTT
TRBV5-1	TRBJ2-2	14	.	.	CASTPDANTGELFF	TGCGCCAGCACCCCGGACGCGAACACCGGGGAGCTGTTTTTT
TRBV4-1	TRBJ2-1	17	TRBD2	.	CASSQELTSGIYNEQFF	TGCGCCAGCAGCCAAGAGCTCACTAGCGGGATTTACAATGAGCAGTTCTTC
TRBV28	TRBJ2-1	17	TRBD2	.	CASSSYRTSGMPNEQFF	TGTGCCAGCAGTTCCTACCGGACTAGCGGAATGCCCAATGAGCAGTTCTTC
TRBV28	TRBJ1-2	11	.	once	CASSLGGGYTF	TGTGCCAGCAGTCTGGGTGGTGGCTACACCTTC
TRBV9	TRBJ2-2	16	.	.	CASSVGANANTGELFF	TGTGCCAGCAGCGTAGGTGCGAACGCGAACACCGGGGAGCTGTTTTTT
TRBV18	TRBJ2-7	13	.	.	CASSLNSLYEQYF	TGTGCCAGCTCCCTTAACAGTCTATACGAGCAGTACTTC
TRBV2	TRBJ1-3	15	TRBD1	.	CASSEDRTSGNTIYF	TGTGCCAGCTCGGAGGACAGGACCTCTGGAAACACCATATATTTT
TRBV27	TRBJ1-1	14	.	.	CASSFRRMNTEAFF	TGTGCCAGCAGTTTCCGCCGAATGAACACTGAAGCTTTCTTT
TRBV7-8	TRBJ2-7	15	.	.	CASSAGPFRTQEQYF	TGTGCCAGCAGCGCGGGACCCTTCAGGACTCAAGAGCAGTACTTC
TRBV9	TRBJ2-2	14	.	.	CASSVVGFAGELFF	TGTGCCAGCAGCGTAGTGGGGTTTGCGGGGGAGCTGTTTTTT
TRBV7-2	TRBJ1-2	12	.	.	CASSQVALGYTF	TGTGCCAGCAGCCAGGTGGCGCTTGGCTACACCTTC
TRBV29-1	TRBJ2-5	13	TRBD1	.	CSVASTGAETQYF	TGCAGCGTTGCCTCCACAGGGGCAGAGACCCAGTACTTC
TRBV10-1	TRBJ2-7	16	TRBD2	.	CASSETGLAGVGEQYF	TGCGCCAGCAGTGAGACGGGACTAGCGGGAGTAGGGGAGCAGTACTTC
TRBV12-2	TRBJ1-5	11	.	.	CASRLDQPQHF	TGTGCAAGTCGCTTAGATCAGCCCCAGCATTTT
TRBV5-1	TRBJ1-5	15	.	once	CASSLDNGSNQPQHF	TGCGCCAGCAGCTTGGATAACGGAAGCAATCAGCCCCAGCATTTT
TRBV5-1	TRBJ2-3	15	.	.	CASSLYRGRTDTQYF	TGCGCCAGCAGCTTGTATAGGGGACGCACAGATACGCAGTATTTT